This T cell receptor (beta chain) was captured by sequencing in a study of T-cell memory formation after mild COVID-19. Details on this clonotype: The target antigen is unknown.

TCRdb recomputed calls from the 5' RACE reads with MiXCR, one row per CDR3 protein. The sample has under 450,000 distinct CDR3 sequences; 20% to 25% are singletons. The CDR3 loop spans 17 amino acids. V dropped 3 bases and J dropped 0; count of bases not matched to a gene: 7. Germline V gives CDR1 SGHAT, CDR2 FQNNGV. General study results and limits: Some responding clones appeared in pre-infection memory, suggesting cross-reactive memory joined.

The chain couples TRBV11-2 to TRBJ2-1; 8 bases fit TRBD2. The sequencing input was PBMCs or a T cell subset sorted from them (not recorded which). The receptor was isolated from a man between 18 and 35 years old who had mild COVID-19 (a few samples of this study predate the infection). Cell type and time point are not known. The CDR3 DNA follows: TGTGCCAGCAGCTTGGCCTTAGCGGGGAGCTCCTACAATGAGCAGTTCTTC. Translating gives CASSLALAGSSYNEQFF.